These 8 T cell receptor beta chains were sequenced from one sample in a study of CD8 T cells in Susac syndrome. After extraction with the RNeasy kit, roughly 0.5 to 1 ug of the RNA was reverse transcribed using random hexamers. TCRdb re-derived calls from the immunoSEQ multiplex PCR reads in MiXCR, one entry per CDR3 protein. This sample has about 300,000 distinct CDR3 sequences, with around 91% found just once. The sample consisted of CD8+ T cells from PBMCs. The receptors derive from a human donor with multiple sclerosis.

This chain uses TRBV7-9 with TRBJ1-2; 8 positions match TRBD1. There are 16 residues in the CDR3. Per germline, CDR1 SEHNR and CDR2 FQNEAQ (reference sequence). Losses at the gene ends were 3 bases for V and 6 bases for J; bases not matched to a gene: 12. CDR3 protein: CASSFPGDADRDGYTF. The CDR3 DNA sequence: TGTGCCAGCAGCTTCCCGGGAGACGCGGACAGGGATGGCTACACCTTC.

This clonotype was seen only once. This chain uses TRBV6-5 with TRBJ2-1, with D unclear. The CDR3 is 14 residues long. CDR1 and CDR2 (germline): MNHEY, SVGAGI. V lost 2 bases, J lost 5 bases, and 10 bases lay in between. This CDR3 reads CASSYGHPNNEQFF. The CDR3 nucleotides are TGTGCCAGCAGTTACGGCCACCCTAACAATGAGCAGTTCTTC.

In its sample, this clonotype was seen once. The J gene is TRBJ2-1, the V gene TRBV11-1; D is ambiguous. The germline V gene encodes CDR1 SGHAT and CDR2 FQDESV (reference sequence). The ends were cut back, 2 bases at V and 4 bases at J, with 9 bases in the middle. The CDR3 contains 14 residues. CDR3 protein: CASSLLQTYNEQFF. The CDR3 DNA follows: TGTGCCAGCAGCTTACTACAGACTTACAATGAGCAGTTCTTC.

CDR3: CASGLGSSSYNEQFF. The CDR3 DNA sequence: TGTGCTAGTGGTTTGGGCAGCAGCTCCTACAATGAGCAGTTCTTC. V is TRBV12-5 and J is TRBJ2-1; D gene unclear. Germline V gives CDR1 LGHNT, CDR2 FRNRAP. V was cut by 1 base and J by 0 bases, with 7 bases left in between. The CDR3 has 15 amino acids.

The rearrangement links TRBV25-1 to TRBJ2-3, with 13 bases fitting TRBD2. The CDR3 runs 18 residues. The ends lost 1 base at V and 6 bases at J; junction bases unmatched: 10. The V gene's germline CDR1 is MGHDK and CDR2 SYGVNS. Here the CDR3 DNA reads TGTGCCAGCAGTGAATCGAAGACTAGCGGGAGGTCCTTGGATACGCAGTATTTT. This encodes CASSESKTSGRSLDTQYF.

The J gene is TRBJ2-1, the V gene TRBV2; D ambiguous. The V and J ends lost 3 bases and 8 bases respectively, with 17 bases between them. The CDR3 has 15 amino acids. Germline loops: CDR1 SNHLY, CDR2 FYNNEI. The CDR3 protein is CASSDFGEGNYEQFF. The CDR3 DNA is TGTGCCAGCAGTGACTTTGGTGAAGGGAATTATGAGCAGTTCTTC. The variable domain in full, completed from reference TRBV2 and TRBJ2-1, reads EPEVTQTPSHQVTQMGQEVILRCVPISNHLYFYWYRQILGQKVEFLVSFYNNEISEKSEIFDDQFSVERPDGSNFTLKIRSTKLEDSAMYFCASSDFGEGNYEQFFGPGTRLTVL.

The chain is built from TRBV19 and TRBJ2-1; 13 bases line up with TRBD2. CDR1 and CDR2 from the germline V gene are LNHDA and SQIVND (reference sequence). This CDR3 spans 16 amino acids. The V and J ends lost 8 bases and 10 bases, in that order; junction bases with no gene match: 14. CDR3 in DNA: TGTGCCAGTCTTGGACTAGCGGGAGTAGGCCGGGTGGAGCAGTTCTTC. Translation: CASLGLAGVGRVEQFF.

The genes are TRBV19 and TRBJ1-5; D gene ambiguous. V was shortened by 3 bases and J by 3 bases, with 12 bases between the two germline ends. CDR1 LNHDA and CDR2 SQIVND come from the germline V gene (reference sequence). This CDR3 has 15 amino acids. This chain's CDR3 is CASSISDNTNQPQHF. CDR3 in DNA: TGTGCCAGTAGTATCTCCGACAATACCAATCAGCCCCAGCATTTT.